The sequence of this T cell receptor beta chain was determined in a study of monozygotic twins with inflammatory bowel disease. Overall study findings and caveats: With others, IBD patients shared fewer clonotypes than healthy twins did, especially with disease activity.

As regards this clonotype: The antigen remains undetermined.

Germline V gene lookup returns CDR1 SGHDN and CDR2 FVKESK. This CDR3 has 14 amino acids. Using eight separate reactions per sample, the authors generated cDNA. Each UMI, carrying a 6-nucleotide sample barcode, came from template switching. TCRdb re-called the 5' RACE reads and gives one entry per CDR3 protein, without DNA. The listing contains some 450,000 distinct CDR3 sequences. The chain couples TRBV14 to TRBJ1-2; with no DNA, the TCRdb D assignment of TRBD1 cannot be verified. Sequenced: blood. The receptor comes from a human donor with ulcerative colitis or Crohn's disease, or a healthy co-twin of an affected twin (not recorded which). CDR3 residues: CASSQGQGMGGYTF.